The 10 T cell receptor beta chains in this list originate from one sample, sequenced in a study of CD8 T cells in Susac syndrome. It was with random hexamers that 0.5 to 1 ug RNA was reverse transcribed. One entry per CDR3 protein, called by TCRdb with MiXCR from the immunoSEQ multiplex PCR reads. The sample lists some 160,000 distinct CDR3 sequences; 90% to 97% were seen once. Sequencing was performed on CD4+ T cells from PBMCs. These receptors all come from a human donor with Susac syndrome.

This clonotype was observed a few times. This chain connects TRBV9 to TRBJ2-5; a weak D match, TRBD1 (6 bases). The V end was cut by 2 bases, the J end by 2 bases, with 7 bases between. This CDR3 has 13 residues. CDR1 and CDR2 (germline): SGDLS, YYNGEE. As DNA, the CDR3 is TGTGCCAGCAGCGTTGGGACACAAGAGACCCAGTACTTC. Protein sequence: CASSVGTQETQYF.

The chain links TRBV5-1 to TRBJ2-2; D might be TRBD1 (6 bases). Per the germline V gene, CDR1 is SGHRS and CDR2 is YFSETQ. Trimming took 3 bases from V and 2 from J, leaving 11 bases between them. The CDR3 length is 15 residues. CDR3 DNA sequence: TGCGCCAGCAGCTCACGACAGGCAAACACCGGGGAGCTGTTTTTT. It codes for CASSSRQANTGELFF.

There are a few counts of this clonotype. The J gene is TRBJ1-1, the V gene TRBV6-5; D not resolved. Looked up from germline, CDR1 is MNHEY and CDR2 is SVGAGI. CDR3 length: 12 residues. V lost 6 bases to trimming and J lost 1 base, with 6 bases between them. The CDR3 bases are TGTGCCAGCAGACCCGGGAACACTGAAGCTTTCTTT. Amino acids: CASRPGNTEAFF.

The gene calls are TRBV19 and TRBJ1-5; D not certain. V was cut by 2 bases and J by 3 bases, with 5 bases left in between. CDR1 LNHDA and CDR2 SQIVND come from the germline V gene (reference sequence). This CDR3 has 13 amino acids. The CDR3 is CASSIRDNQPQHF. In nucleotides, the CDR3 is TGTGCCAGTAGTATAAGGGACAATCAGCCCCAGCATTTT. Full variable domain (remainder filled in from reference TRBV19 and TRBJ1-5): DGGITQSPKYLFRKEGQNVTLSCEQNLNHDAMYWYRQDPGQGLRLIYYSQIVNDFQKGDIAEGYSVSREKKESFPLTVTSAQKNPTAFYLCASSIRDNQPQHFGDGTRLSIL.

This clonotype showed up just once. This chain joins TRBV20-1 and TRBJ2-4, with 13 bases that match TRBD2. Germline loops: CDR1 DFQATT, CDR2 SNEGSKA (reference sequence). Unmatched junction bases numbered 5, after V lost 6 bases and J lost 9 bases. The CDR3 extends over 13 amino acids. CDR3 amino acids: CSARTSGSGIQYF. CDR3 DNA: TGCAGTGCCAGGACTAGCGGGAGTGGCATTCAGTACTTC.

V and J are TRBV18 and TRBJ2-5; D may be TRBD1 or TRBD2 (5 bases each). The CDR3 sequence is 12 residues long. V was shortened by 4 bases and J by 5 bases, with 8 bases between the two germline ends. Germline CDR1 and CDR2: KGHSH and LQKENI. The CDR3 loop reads CASSRREETQYF. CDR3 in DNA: TGTGCCAGCTCACGCAGGGAGGAGACCCAGTACTTC.

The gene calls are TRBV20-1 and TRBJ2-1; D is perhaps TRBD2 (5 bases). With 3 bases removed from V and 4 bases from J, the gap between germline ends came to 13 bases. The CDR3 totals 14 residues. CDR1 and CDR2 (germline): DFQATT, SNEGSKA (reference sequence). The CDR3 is CSASPPGGYNEQFF. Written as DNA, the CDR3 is TGCAGTGCTAGCCCCCCAGGCGGGTACAATGAGCAGTTCTTC.

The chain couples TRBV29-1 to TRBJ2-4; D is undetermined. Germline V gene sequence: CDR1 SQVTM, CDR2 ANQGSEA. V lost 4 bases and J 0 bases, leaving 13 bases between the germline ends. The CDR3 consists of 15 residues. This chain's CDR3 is CSVVSRILAKNIQYF. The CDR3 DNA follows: TGCAGCGTTGTATCCCGGATCTTAGCCAAAAACATTCAGTACTTC.

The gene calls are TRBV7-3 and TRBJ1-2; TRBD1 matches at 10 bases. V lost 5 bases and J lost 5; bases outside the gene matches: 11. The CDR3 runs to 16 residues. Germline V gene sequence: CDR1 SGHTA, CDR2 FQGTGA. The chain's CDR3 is CASSRNPGQGSYGYTF. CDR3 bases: TGTGCCAGCAGCCGAAATCCGGGACAGGGGAGTTATGGCTACACCTTC.

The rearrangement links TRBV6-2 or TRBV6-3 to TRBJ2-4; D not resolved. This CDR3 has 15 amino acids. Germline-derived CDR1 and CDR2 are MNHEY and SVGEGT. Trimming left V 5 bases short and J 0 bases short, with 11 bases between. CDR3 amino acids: CASSAHRLAKNIQYF. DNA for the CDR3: TGTGCCAGCAGTGCCCATCGGTTAGCCAAAAACATTCAGTACTTC.